The clone carrying this T cell receptor (beta chain) was detected ten times or more. Antigen unknown. The data derive from a study of early T cells in non-severe SARS-CoV-2 infection. Study background: Sequencing of unsorted whole blood was done on bulk RNA, leaving chains unpaired.

This CDR3 contains 12 residues. The V gene lost 1 base and the J gene lost 13 bases, with 11 bases spanning the gap. cDNA molecules, individually, were tagged with unique molecular identifiers. Via MiXCR, TCRdb re-called the 5' RACE reads, giving one row per CDR3 protein. The sample includes about 22,000 distinct CDR3 sequences, approximately 3.8% seen only once; the top ten take 5.5% to 6.5%. Study-level points and caveats: Anti-spike CD8 responses were favored in VDJdb matching, and private and CD4 specificities were missed.

Input material: whole blood. The TCR sequence derives from an adult who was a healthcare worker with PCR-confirmed SARS-CoV-2 infection or an uninfected control (not recorded which). V gene TRBV12-3 or TRBV12-4 combines with J gene TRBJ2-1, with D unclear. The CDR3 reads CASSLGSDAQFF. The CDR3 DNA reads TGTGCCAGCAGTTTAGGAAGTGACGCCCAGTTCTTC.